Here is one T cell receptor (beta chain) with its context. The antigen is not known. Following RNA extraction, reverse transcription yielded cDNA that acted as the sequencing template. The assay was immunoSEQ multiplex PCR, and TCRdb's table has in-frame clones only and misses some. The profile covers a few hundred thousand clones, with around three fifths appearing a single time and 0.9% to 0.95% taken by the ten largest. The CDR3 totals 13 residues. V was pared by 11 bases and J by 7 bases, with 8 bases of the junction left unmatched. The germline V gene has CDR1 ENHRY and CDR2 SYGVKD. The treatment denotes: oral pan-JAK inhibitor, 5-10 mg twice daily. Collected material from alopecia areata patients comprised lesional scalp punch biopsies and peripheral blood. The sample belongs to a study of CD8+ T cells in alopecia areata. Findings and limits, study-wide: Clonality in the scalp and expanded CD8+ clones ranked among the top 100 were significantly decreased by tofacitinib.

V and J are TRBV10-3 and TRBJ2-1; 10 bases align to TRBD2. This TCR derives from a human donor with alopecia areata. The material sequenced was CD4+ T cells sorted from blood, taken at week 52, from a patient treated with tofacitinib. The chain's CDR3 is CAFGSTSGNEQFF. The CDR3, as DNA: TGTGCCTTCGGCTCGACTAGCGGGAATGAGCAGTTCTTC.